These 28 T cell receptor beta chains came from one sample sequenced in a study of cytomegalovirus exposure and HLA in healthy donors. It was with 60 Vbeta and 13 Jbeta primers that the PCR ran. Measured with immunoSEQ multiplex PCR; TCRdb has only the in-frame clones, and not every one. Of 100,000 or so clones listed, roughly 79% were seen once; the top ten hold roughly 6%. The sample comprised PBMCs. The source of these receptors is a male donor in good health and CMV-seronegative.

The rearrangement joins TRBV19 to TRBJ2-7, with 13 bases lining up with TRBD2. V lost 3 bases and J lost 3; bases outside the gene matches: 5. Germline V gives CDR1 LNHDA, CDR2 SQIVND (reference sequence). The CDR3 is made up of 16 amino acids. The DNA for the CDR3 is TGTGCCAGTAGTATGGGGACTAGCGGGATAAGCTACGAGCAGTACTTC. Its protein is CASSMGTSGISYEQYF. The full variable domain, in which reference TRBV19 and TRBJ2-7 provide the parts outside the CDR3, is DGGITQSPKYLFRKEGQNVTLSCEQNLNHDAMYWYRQDPGQGLRLIYYSQIVNDFQKGDIAEGYSVSREKKESFPLTVTSAQKNPTAFYLCASSMGTSGISYEQYFGPGTRLTVT.

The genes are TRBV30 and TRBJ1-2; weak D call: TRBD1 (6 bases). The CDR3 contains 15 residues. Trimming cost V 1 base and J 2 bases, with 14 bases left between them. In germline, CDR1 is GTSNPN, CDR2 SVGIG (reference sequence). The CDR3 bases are TGTGCCTGGAGTGAGGGGGGGCGTTGGAACTATGGCTACACCTTC. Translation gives CAWSEGGRWNYGYTF.

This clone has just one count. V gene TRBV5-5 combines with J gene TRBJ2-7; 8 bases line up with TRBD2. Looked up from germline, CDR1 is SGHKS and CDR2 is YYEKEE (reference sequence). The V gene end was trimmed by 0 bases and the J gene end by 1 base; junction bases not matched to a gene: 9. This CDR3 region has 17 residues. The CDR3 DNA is TGTGCCAGCAGCTTGGTAGGGATAGCGGGAATTTCCTACGAGCAGTACTTC. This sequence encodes CASSLVGIAGISYEQYF.

CDR3 sequence: CASWGGSYNSPLHF. CDR3 in DNA: TGTGCCTCCTGGGGGGGATCCTATAATTCACCCCTCCACTTT. V is TRBV30 and J is TRBJ1-6, with D possibly matching TRBD1 (5 bases). Germline V lookup: CDR1 GTSNPN, CDR2 SVGIG (reference sequence). The CDR3 length is 14 residues. Trimming left V 7 bases short and J 1 base short, with 11 bases between. Combining the CDR3 with reference TRBV30 and TRBJ1-6 gives the whole variable domain SQTIHQWPATLVQPVGSPLSLECTVEGTSNPNLYWYRQAAGRGLQLLFYSVGIGQISSEVPQNLSASRPQDRQFILSSKKLLLSDSGFYLCASWGGSYNSPLHFGNGTRLTVT.

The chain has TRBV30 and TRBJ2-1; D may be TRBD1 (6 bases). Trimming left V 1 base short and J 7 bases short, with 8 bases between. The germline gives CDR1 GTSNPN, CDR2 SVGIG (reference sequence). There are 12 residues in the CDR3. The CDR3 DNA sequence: TGTGCCTGGAGTGGACAGGAGAATGAGCAGTTCTTC. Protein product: CAWSGQENEQFF.

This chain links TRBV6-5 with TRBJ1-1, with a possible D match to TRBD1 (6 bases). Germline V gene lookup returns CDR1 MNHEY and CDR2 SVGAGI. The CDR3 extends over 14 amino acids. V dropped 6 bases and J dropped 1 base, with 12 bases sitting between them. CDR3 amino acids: CASRTGRGNTEAFF. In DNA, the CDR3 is TGTGCCAGCAGGACAGGACGGGGGAACACTGAAGCTTTCTTT.

CDR3 DNA sequence: TGTGCCAGCGGGCAGGGCCGGAGCACTGAAGCTTTCTTT. The encoded protein is CASGQGRSTEAFF. The V gene is TRBV2, the J gene TRBJ1-1, with D maybe TRBD1 (5 bases). Germline V gene sequence: CDR1 SNHLY, CDR2 FYNNEI. Trimming took off 8 bases at V and 4 bases at J, with 14 bases between the two ends. The length of the CDR3 is 13 residues.

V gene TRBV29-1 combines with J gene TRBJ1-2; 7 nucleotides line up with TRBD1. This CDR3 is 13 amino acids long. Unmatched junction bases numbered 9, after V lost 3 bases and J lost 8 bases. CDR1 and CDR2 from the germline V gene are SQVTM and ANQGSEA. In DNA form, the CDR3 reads TGCAGCGTTGACCAAACAGGGGTCGGGGGCTACACCTTC. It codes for CSVDQTGVGGYTF.

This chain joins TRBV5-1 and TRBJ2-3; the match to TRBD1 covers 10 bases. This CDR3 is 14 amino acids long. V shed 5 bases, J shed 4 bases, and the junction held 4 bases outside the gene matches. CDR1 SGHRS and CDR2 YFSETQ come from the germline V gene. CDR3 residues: CASSDRGLADTQYF. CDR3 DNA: TGCGCCAGCAGTGACAGGGGGCTCGCAGATACGCAGTATTTT.

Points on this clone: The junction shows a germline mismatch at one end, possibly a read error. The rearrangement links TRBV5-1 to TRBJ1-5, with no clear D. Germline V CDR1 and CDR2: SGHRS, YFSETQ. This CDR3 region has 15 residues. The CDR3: CTSSGGLDGNQPQHF. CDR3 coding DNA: TGCACCAGCAGCGGCGGTCTTGACGGGAATCAGCCCCAGCATTTT.

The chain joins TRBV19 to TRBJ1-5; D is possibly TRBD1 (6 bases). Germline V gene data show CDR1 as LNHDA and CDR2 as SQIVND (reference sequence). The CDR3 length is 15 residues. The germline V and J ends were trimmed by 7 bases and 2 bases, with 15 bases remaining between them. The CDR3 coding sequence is TGTGCCAGTAAAGGGGGTTTTGCGGGCAATCAGCCCCAGCATTTT. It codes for CASKGGFAGNQPQHF.

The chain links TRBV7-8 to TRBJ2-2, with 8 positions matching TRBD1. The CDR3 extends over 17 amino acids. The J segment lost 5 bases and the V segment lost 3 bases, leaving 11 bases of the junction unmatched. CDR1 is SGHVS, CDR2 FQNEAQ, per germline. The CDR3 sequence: CASSLYTGGLGTGELFF. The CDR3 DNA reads TGTGCCAGCAGCTTGTATACAGGGGGTCTCGGTACCGGGGAGCTGTTTTTT.

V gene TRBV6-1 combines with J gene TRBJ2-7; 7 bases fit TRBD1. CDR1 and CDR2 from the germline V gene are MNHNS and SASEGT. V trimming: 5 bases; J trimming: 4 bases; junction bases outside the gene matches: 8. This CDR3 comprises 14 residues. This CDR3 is CASSRRQGFYEQYF. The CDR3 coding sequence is TGTGCCAGCAGTCGGAGACAGGGCTTTTACGAGCAGTACTTC.

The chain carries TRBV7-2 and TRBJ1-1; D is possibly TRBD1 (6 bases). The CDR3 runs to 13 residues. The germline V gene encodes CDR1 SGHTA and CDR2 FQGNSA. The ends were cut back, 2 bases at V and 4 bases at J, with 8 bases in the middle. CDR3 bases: TGTGCCAGCAGCTTATTACAGGGCACTGAAGCTTTCTTT. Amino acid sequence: CASSLLQGTEAFF.

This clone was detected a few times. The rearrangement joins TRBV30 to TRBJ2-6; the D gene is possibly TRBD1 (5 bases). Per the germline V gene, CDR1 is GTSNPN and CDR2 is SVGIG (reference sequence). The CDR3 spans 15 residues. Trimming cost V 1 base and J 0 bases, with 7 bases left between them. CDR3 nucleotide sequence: TGTGCCTGGAGTGCCCAGGGCTCTGGGGCCAACGTCCTGACTTTC. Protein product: CAWSAQGSGANVLTF.

CDR3 sequence reads: CASSSEWVSSGANVLTF. CDR3 nucleotides: TGTGCCAGCAGCTCGGAGTGGGTTAGCTCTGGGGCCAACGTCCTGACTTTC. This chain links TRBV11-3 with TRBJ2-6; no firm D call. Germline assignment: CDR1 SGHNT and CDR2 YENEEA. With 4 bases removed from V and 0 bases from J, the gap between germline ends came to 13 bases. The CDR3 length is 17 residues.

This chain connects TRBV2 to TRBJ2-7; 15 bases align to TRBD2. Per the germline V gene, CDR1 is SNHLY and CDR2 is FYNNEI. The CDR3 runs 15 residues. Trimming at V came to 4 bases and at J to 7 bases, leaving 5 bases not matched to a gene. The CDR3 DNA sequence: TGTGCCAGCAGTGGGACTAGCGGGAGGGCCGGTGAGCAGTACTTC. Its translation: CASSGTSGRAGEQYF. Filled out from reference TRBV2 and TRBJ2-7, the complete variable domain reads EPEVTQTPSHQVTQMGQEVILRCVPISNHLYFYWYRQILGQKVEFLVSFYNNEISEKSEIFDDQFSVERPDGSNFTLKIRSTKLEDSAMYFCASSGTSGRAGEQYFGPGTRLTVT.

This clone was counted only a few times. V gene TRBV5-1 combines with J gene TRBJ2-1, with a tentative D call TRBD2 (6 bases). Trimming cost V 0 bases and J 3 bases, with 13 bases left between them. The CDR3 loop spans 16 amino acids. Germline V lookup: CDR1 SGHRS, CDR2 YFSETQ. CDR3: CASSLVADSFYNEQFF. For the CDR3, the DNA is TGCGCCAGCAGCTTGGTAGCGGACTCGTTCTACAATGAGCAGTTCTTC.

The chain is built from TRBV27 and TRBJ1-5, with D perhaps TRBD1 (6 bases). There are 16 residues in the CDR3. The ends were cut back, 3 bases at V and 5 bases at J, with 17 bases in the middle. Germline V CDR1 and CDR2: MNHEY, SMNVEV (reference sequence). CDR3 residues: CASSLGRGLDDQPQHF. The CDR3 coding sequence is TGTGCCAGCAGTTTGGGAAGGGGGTTAGACGATCAGCCCCAGCATTTT.

The CDR3 is CAWADRDRYTGELFF. The DNA of the CDR3 is TGTGCCTGGGCAGACAGGGATCGTTACACCGGGGAGCTGTTTTTT. J is TRBJ2-2 and V is TRBV30; 7 bases align to TRBD1. J gave up 3 bases and V 5 bases, and 9 bases lay outside the gene matches. In germline, CDR1 is GTSNPN, CDR2 SVGIG (reference sequence). The CDR3 is made up of 15 amino acids.

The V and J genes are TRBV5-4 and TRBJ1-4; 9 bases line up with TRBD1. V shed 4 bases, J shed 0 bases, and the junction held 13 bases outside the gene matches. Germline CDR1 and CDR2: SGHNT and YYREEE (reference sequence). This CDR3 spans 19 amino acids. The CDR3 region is CASSHLPGQGFATNEKLFF. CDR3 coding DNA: TGTGCCAGCAGCCACCTTCCGGGACAGGGATTTGCAACTAATGAAAAACTGTTTTTT.

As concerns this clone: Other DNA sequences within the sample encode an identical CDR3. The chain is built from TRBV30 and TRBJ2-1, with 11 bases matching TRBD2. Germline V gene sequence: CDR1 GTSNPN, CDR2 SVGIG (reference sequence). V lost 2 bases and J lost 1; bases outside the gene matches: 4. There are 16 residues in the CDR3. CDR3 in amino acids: CAWSLAGGRSYNEQFF. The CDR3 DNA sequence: TGTGCCTGGAGTCTAGCGGGAGGTCGTTCCTACAATGAGCAGTTCTTC.

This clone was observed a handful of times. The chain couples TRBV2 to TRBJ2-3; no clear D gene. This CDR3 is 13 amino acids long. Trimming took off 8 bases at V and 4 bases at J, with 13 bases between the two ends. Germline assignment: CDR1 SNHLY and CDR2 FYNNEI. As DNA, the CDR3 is TGTGCCAGCGGGTGGCTAGAAGCAGATACGCAGTATTTT. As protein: CASGWLEADTQYF.

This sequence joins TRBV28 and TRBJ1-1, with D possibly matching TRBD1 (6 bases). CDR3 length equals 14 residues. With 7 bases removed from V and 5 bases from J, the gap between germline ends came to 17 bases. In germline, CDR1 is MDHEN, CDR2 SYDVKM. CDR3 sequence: CASTSGARFTEAFF. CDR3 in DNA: TGTGCCAGCACCTCAGGGGCCAGGTTTACTGAAGCTTTCTTT.

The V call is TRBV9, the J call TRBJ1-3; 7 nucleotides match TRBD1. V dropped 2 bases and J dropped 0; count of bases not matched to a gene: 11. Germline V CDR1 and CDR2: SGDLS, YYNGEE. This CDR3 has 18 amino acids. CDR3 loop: CASSVTGDSRFSGNTIYF. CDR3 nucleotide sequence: TGTGCCAGCAGCGTCACCGGGGACAGCCGTTTCTCTGGAAACACCATATATTTT.

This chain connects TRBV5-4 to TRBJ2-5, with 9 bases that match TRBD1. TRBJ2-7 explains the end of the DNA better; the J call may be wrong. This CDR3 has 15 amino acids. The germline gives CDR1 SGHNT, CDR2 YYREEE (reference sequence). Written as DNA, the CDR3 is TGTGCCAGCAGCTCATCACAGGGGGCGCTTTTCGAGCAGTACTTC. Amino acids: CASSSSQGALFEQYF.

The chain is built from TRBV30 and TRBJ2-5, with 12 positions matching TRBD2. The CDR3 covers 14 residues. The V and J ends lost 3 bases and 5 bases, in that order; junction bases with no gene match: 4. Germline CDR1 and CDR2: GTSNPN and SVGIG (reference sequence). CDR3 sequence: CAWRTSGSGETQYF. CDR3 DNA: TGTGCCTGGAGGACTAGCGGGAGCGGGGAGACCCAGTACTTC.

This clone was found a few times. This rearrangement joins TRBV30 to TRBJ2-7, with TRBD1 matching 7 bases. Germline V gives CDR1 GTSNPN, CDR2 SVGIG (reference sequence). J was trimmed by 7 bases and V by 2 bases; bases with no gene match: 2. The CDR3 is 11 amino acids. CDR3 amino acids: CAWSTGAEQYF. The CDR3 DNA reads TGTGCCTGGAGTACAGGGGCTGAGCAGTACTTC.